This entry describes one T cell receptor beta chain. V was pared by 1 base and J by 4 bases, with 15 bases of the junction left unmatched. CDR3 size: 18 residues. From germline, CDR1 is SGHAT and CDR2 FQDESV (reference sequence). The data belong to a study of shared T cell receptors in the human thymus. The repertoire was sequenced with immunoSEQ multiplex PCR; TCRdb's copy has only in-frame clones and lacks some. Of hundreds of thousands of clones listed, roughly 86% are singletons. The same sample was also used in a study of human thymus T cells. That study adds: Among the donors, all were healthy Finnish infants having corrective surgery for congenital heart defects. Corrective cardiac operations yielded the resected thymus tissue. Thymic and blood repertoires appeared to show biased V and J gene usage. Related research found strongly overlapping thymic repertoires in unrelated individuals.

The receptor was derived from a boy in the first two years of life with a congenital heart defect. The chain employs TRBV11-1 and TRBJ2-5; TRBD2 matches 7 bases. The specimen sequenced was thymocytes. In nucleotides, the CDR3 is TGTGCCAGCAGCTTAGGCCTTCTTGGGGGGGTTACCGGAGAGACCCAGTACTTC. It is translated as CASSLGLLGGVTGETQYF.